Listed here are 32 T cell receptor beta chains from one sample, sequenced in a study of cytomegalovirus exposure and HLA in healthy donors (dated by TCRdb to the late 2010s). Library creation used the immunoSEQ multiplex PCR assay. For the multiplex PCR, a mixture combining 60 forward primers for TCR Vbeta segments and 13 reverse primers for TCR Jbeta segments was used. This is the immuneACCESS table as TCRdb keeps it, with only in-frame sequences that have V and J called. A part of the clones is gone; compared with another copy, unresolved V genes explain less than half, and the rest is unexplained. Recorded for this sample are some 150,000 clones; approximately 80% of them occurred a single time. The ten largest clones take up 2.4% of the sample. Sequencing was performed on PBMCs. The source is a man over 45 in good health and CMV-seronegative.

The J gene is TRBJ2-1, the V gene TRBV27; 7 bases match TRBD1. Germline-derived CDR1 and CDR2 are MNHEY and SMNVEV (reference sequence). V dropped 6 bases and J dropped 0; count of bases not matched to a gene: 17. This CDR3 spans 19 amino acids. The CDR3, as DNA: TGTGCCAGCAGCTTTACCGGGACAGAGCCATTACCCTCCTACAATGAGCAGTTCTTC. It specifies CASSFTGTEPLPSYNEQFF.

The rearrangement links TRBV5-1 to TRBJ2-7; the D gene is possibly TRBD2 (7 bases). V shed 4 bases and J shed 2 bases, with 19 bases lying between them. Germline assignment: CDR1 SGHRS and CDR2 YFSETQ. The CDR3 is 16 amino acids. The CDR3 bases are TGCGCCAGCAGCGGGGGGGAAGGGGGGTTAACCTACGAGCAGTACTTC. Protein sequence: CASSGGEGGLTYEQYF.

The chain joins TRBV2 to TRBJ2-7, with 7 nucleotides matching TRBD1. Germline lookup yields CDR1 SNHLY and CDR2 FYNNEI. The CDR3 contains 13 residues. The V and J ends lost 6 bases and 2 bases, in that order; junction bases with no gene match: 4. The CDR3 nucleotides are TGTGCCAGCAGGACCACAGGGGCCTACGAGCAGTACTTC. Amino acids: CASRTTGAYEQYF. The complete variable domain, with remaining parts taken from reference TRBV2 and TRBJ2-7, reads EPEVTQTPSHQVTQMGQEVILRCVPISNHLYFYWYRQILGQKVEFLVSFYNNEISEKSEIFDDQFSVERPDGSNFTLKIRSTKLEDSAMYFCASRTTGAYEQYFGPGTRLTVT.

In its sample, this clone was seen a few times. The J gene is TRBJ2-7, the V gene TRBV6-6; D unresolved. Per the germline V gene, CDR1 is MNHNY and CDR2 is SVGAGI (reference sequence). The CDR3 is 14 amino acids. V was trimmed by 0 bases and J by 2 bases, leaving 8 bases between them. The CDR3 region is CASSYSRSTYEQYF. DNA for the CDR3: TGTGCCAGCAGTTACTCGAGATCGACCTACGAGCAGTACTTC.

The chain couples TRBV5-1 to TRBJ1-3; 7 bases fit TRBD1. This CDR3 has 17 amino acids. The V gene end was trimmed by 5 bases and the J gene end by 0 bases; junction bases not matched to a gene: 11. Germline CDR1 and CDR2: SGHRS and YFSETQ. The CDR3 loop is CASSPVSGTVSGNTIYF. The CDR3 DNA is TGCGCCAGCAGTCCAGTTTCCGGGACAGTCTCTGGAAACACCATATATTTT.

CDR3 residues: CASSAGLTSNQPQHF. The CDR3 DNA reads as TGTGCCAGCAGTGCCGGGTTGACTAGCAATCAGCCCCAGCATTTT. V and J are TRBV6-5 and TRBJ1-5; D gene ambiguous. Germline assignment: CDR1 MNHEY and CDR2 SVGAGI. The CDR3 sequence is 15 residues long. Trimming left V 5 bases short and J 0 bases short, with 11 bases between.

This rearrangement joins TRBV5-1 to TRBJ2-5; 7 bases align to TRBD2. The V segment lost 3 bases and the J segment 5 bases; nucleotides outside the gene matches: 10. The CDR3 extends over 15 amino acids. Germline V CDR1 and CDR2: SGHRS, YFSETQ. DNA for the CDR3: TGCGCCAGCAGCTCAAACTCAGGGCGGGAGGAGACCCAGTACTTC. Amino acids: CASSSNSGREETQYF.

The chain is built from TRBV19 and TRBJ1-2; D may be TRBD1 (6 bases). The CDR3 is 15 amino acids. Germline CDR1 LNHDA, CDR2 SQIVND (reference sequence). V was clipped by 6 bases and J by 4 bases, with 18 bases between them. The CDR3 DNA is TGTGCCAGTAGCTCCCTGGACAGCTTGAGCTATGGCTACACCTTC. Amino acid sequence: CASSSLDSLSYGYTF.

The J gene is TRBJ2-7, the V gene TRBV2; the D gene is possibly TRBD1 (6 bases). Trimming cost V 3 bases and J 0 bases, with 9 bases left between them. The CDR3 is 14 residues long. CDR1 and CDR2 from the germline V gene are SNHLY and FYNNEI. The CDR3: CASSEQGSSYEQYF. The CDR3 coding sequence is TGTGCCAGCAGTGAGCAGGGGTCCTCCTACGAGCAGTACTTC.

The chain couples TRBV25-1 to TRBJ1-1, with TRBD1 as a possible D gene (6 bases). The CDR3 covers 14 residues. V dropped 5 bases and J dropped 1 base, with 11 bases sitting between them. Per germline, CDR1 MGHDK and CDR2 SYGVNS. The CDR3 DNA reads as TGTGCCAGCAGTCGTCCAGGGGAGAACACTGAAGCTTTCTTT. Amino acids: CASSRPGENTEAFF.

The chain carries TRBV27 and TRBJ2-5; the D is unclear. CDR1 is MNHEY, CDR2 SMNVEV, per germline (reference sequence). The CDR3 is 13 residues long. V was shortened by 2 bases and J by 3 bases, with 7 bases between the two germline ends. Here the CDR3 reads CASSLVRKETQYF. Written as DNA, the CDR3 is TGTGCCAGCAGTTTAGTTAGAAAAGAGACCCAGTACTTC.

This chain uses TRBV6-6 with TRBJ2-2; D uncertain. The germline V gene has CDR1 MNHNY and CDR2 SVGAGI (reference sequence). V shed 5 bases and J shed 3 bases, with 4 bases lying between them. The CDR3 covers 12 residues. The CDR3 DNA is TGTGCCAGCAGTACTTACACCGGGGAGCTGTTTTTT. This codes for CASSTYTGELFF.

This clone was observed once. The rearrangement joins TRBV6-6 to TRBJ1-1, with 9 bases fitting TRBD1. The V gene's germline CDR1 is MNHNY and CDR2 SVGAGI (reference sequence). V lost 6 bases and J lost 5; bases outside the gene matches: 7. The CDR3 is 14 amino acids. The CDR3 region is CASRSTGGKTEAFF. The CDR3 DNA reads TGTGCCAGCAGATCGACAGGGGGTAAAACTGAAGCTTTCTTT.

This clone showed up just once. The chain links TRBV5-6 to TRBJ1-1, with a possible D match to TRBD1 (6 bases). The ends were cut back, 2 bases at V and 0 bases at J, with 11 bases in the middle. The CDR3 is made up of 15 amino acids. Germline-derived CDR1 and CDR2 are SGHDT and YYEEEE. The CDR3 here is CASSFMDRMNTEAFF. The CDR3 DNA reads as TGTGCCAGCAGCTTCATGGACAGAATGAACACTGAAGCTTTCTTT.

This chain uses TRBV6-5 with TRBJ2-1, with D tentatively TRBD1 (5 bases). CDR3 length equals 16 residues. The germline V gene encodes CDR1 MNHEY and CDR2 SVGAGI. The V end lost 0 bases, the J end lost 3 bases, and 12 bases lay between the germline ends. CDR3 region: CASSYSSRVSYNEQFF. CDR3 DNA sequence: TGTGCCAGCAGTTACTCGAGCAGGGTTAGCTACAATGAGCAGTTCTTC.

The V call is TRBV9, the J call TRBJ1-5; D is possibly TRBD1 (5 bases). There are 14 residues in the CDR3. The germline CDR1 and CDR2 sequences are SGDLS and YYNGEE. V lost 4 bases and J lost 3, with 11 bases in between. CDR3 residues: CASSKDRNNQPQHF. The CDR3 nucleotides read TGTGCCAGCAGCAAAGACAGAAACAATCAGCCCCAGCATTTT.

The chain employs TRBV5-5 and TRBJ2-7; 10 nucleotides match TRBD1. The junction had 5 bases not matched to a gene; V was cut back by 4 bases and J by 1 base. Germline V gene data show CDR1 as SGHKS and CDR2 as YYEKEE (reference sequence). The CDR3 has 15 residues. CDR3: CASSGPGQGSYEQYF. The DNA for the CDR3 is TGTGCCAGCAGCGGTCCGGGACAGGGGTCCTACGAGCAGTACTTC. The whole variable domain, filled in from reference TRBV5-5 and TRBJ2-7, reads DAGVTQSPTHLIKTRGQQVTLRCSPISGHKSVSWYQQVLGQGPQFIFQYYEKEERGRGNFPDRFSARQFPNYSSELNVNALLLGDSALYLCASSGPGQGSYEQYFGPGTRLTVT.

The chain recombines TRBV19 with TRBJ1-2, with TRBD1 matching over 8 bases. V dropped 7 bases and J dropped 1; count of bases not matched to a gene: 5. CDR3 size: 14 residues. In germline, CDR1 is LNHDA, CDR2 SQIVND (reference sequence). DNA of the CDR3: TGTGCCAGTACCGGGACAGGTGGTAACTATGGCTACACCTTC. Protein: CASTGTGGNYGYTF.

V gene TRBV6-4 combines with J gene TRBJ2-3, with 7 bases that match TRBD2. Trimming cost V 0 bases and J 5 bases; bases outside gene matches: 2. The CDR3 length is 14 residues. Germline V gives CDR1 MRHNA, CDR2 SNTAGT. The CDR3 region has the DNA TGTGCCAGCAGTGACTCGGCGGGGGTAGATACGCAGTATTTT. The encoded protein is CASSDSAGVDTQYF.

A single count supports this clone. The chain employs TRBV19 and TRBJ1-1; the D is unclear. The CDR3 runs 15 residues. The germline V and J ends were trimmed by 7 bases and 0 bases, with 15 bases remaining between them. CDR1 LNHDA and CDR2 SQIVND come from the germline V gene (reference sequence). CDR3 nucleotide sequence: TGTGCCAGTACGAGTCACGGGAACTTGAACACTGAAGCTTTCTTT. This encodes CASTSHGNLNTEAFF.

The rearrangement joins TRBV18 to TRBJ1-3; D unclear. Per the germline V gene, CDR1 is KGHSH and CDR2 is LQKENI. Trimming pared 5 bases from V and 2 bases from J, leaving 7 bases between. The CDR3 has 13 residues. The CDR3 nucleotides are TGTGCCAGCTCAGAGGGAGCTGGAAACACCATATATTTT. Its translation: CASSEGAGNTIYF.

This chain uses TRBV19 with TRBJ1-1; D remains unclear. The CDR3 totals 13 residues. The V end lost 3 bases, the J end lost 6 bases, and 11 bases lay between the germline ends. Germline V gene data show CDR1 as LNHDA and CDR2 as SQIVND (reference sequence). The CDR3 reads CASSIEGNAEAFF. Here the CDR3 DNA reads TGTGCCAGTAGTATCGAGGGAAACGCTGAAGCTTTCTTT.

The chain is built from TRBV6-5 and TRBJ1-2, with 8 bases matching TRBD1. Germline trimming cut 7 bases from V and 5 bases from J; bases unmatched to any gene: 6. The CDR3 loop spans 13 amino acids. In germline, CDR1 is MNHEY, CDR2 SVGAGI. The CDR3 loop is CASTRTGRYGYTF. The CDR3 nucleotides read TGTGCCAGCACCAGGACAGGGCGGTATGGCTACACCTTC.

This clone turned up a few times. J is TRBJ1-4 and V is TRBV10-2, with TRBD1 identical over 7 bases. The CDR3 extends over 13 amino acids. Per germline, CDR1 WSHSY and CDR2 SAAADI. After removal of 7 bases from V and 5 bases from J, the junction contained 4 bases not matched to a gene. The CDR3 reads CASTRTGNEKLFF. The DNA of the CDR3 is TGCGCCAGCACCCGGACAGGAAATGAAAAACTGTTTTTT.

The chain combines TRBV5-1 with TRBJ2-5; tentatively, D is TRBD2 (5 bases). Trimming cost V 4 bases and J 5 bases, with 6 bases left between them. This CDR3 contains 11 residues. Germline V lookup: CDR1 SGHRS, CDR2 YFSETQ. CDR3 protein: CASSGEETQYF. The CDR3 DNA reads TGCGCCAGCAGCGGGGAGGAGACCCAGTACTTC.

The CDR3 sequence: CASSLPTGTSGTDTQYF. The CDR3 nucleotides are TGCGCCAGCAGCTTGCCAACCGGGACTAGCGGCACAGATACGCAGTATTTT. The rearrangement links TRBV5-1 to TRBJ2-3; TRBD2 agrees at 10 bases. This CDR3 has 17 residues. CDR1 SGHRS and CDR2 YFSETQ come from the germline V gene. V lost 1 base and J lost 1; bases outside the gene matches: 6.

The V and J genes are TRBV5-4 and TRBJ2-5, with D hard to call. V lost 0 bases, J lost 5 bases, and 11 bases lay in between. Germline V gene data show CDR1 as SGHNT and CDR2 as YYREEE (reference sequence). The CDR3 totals 14 residues. The chain's CDR3 is CASSLALTPETQYF. CDR3 coding DNA: TGTGCCAGCAGCTTGGCCCTAACCCCCGAGACCCAGTACTTC.

V and J are TRBV6-1 and TRBJ2-7; 9 bases align to TRBD1. This CDR3 has 16 residues. The V segment lost 2 bases and the J segment 5 bases; nucleotides outside the gene matches: 10. Germline CDR1 and CDR2: MNHNS and SASEGT. CDR3 sequence reads: CASSEKAGTGSDEQYF. CDR3 DNA sequence: TGTGCCAGCAGTGAAAAGGCTGGGACAGGGTCCGACGAGCAGTACTTC.

This clone was seen a single time. This chain links TRBV19 with TRBJ1-1; D gene unclear. The V end lost 0 bases, the J end lost 4 bases, and 9 bases lay between the germline ends. Germline values: CDR1 LNHDA, CDR2 SQIVND (reference sequence). The CDR3 is made up of 14 amino acids. As DNA, the CDR3 is TGTGCCAGTAGTATAGAGGGCGAGGGCACTGAAGCTTTCTTT. Translation gives CASSIEGEGTEAFF.

The chain uses TRBV19 and TRBJ1-2; 7 bases are a match to TRBD1. Unmatched junction bases numbered 7, after V lost 3 bases and J lost 3 bases. There are 15 residues in the CDR3. Germline loops: CDR1 LNHDA, CDR2 SQIVND (reference sequence). The CDR3 protein is CASSIGGQRYYGYTF. CDR3 coding DNA: TGTGCCAGTAGTATTGGGGGACAGAGATACTATGGCTACACCTTC.

This clone was observed a few times. This chain joins TRBV28 and TRBJ1-5, with TRBD1 matching over 7 bases. The ends lost 2 bases at V and 0 bases at J; junction bases unmatched: 7. Germline V gives CDR1 MDHEN, CDR2 SYDVKM. The CDR3 loop spans 17 amino acids. The DNA of the CDR3 is TGTGCCAGCAGTTTAGTAGGGACAGAGCTTAGCAATCAGCCCCAGCATTTT. This codes for CASSLVGTELSNQPQHF. Supplemented by reference TRBV28 and TRBJ1-5, the full variable domain reads DVKVTQSSRYLVKRTGEKVFLECVQDMDHENMFWYRQDPGLGLRLIYFSYDVKMKEKGDIPEGYSVSREKKERFSLILESASTNQTSMYLCASSLVGTELSNQPQHFGDGTRLSIL.

This clone was detected only a few times. V is TRBV7-2 and J is TRBJ1-5; D is possibly TRBD1 (6 bases). V was shortened by 5 bases and J by 4 bases, with 12 bases between the two germline ends. CDR3 length equals 14 residues. Germline assignment: CDR1 SGHTA and CDR2 FQGNSA. The CDR3 spells CASSTRDTNQPQHF. As DNA, the CDR3 is TGTGCCAGCAGCACCCGGGACACTAATCAGCCCCAGCATTTT. Together with reference TRBV7-2 and TRBJ1-5, the CDR3 gives the full variable domain: GAGVSQSPSNKVTEKGKDVELRCDPISGHTALYWYRQSLGQGLEFLIYFQGNSAPDKSGLPSDRFSAERTGGSVSTLTIQRTQQEDSAVYLCASSTRDTNQPQHFGDGTRLSIL.